These 21 T cell receptor beta chains were sequenced from one sample in a study of cytomegalovirus exposure and HLA in healthy donors. Clones were sequenced by immunoSEQ multiplex PCR, and TCRdb holds only the in-frame ones, with some missing. The sample lists 95,000 to 150,000 clones; 75% to 90% were seen once. Sequenced: PBMCs. All receptors derive from a young woman in good health and CMV-seronegative.

This clone was detected only a few times. The V and J genes are TRBV28 and TRBJ2-2; the D is unclear. This CDR3 contains 15 residues. V lost 6 bases, J lost 8 bases, and 19 bases lay in between. Looked up from germline, CDR1 is MDHEN and CDR2 is SYDVKM. The CDR3 spells CASSLGDSRGGELFF. CDR3 coding DNA: TGTGCCAGCAGCCTGGGTGATAGCAGAGGAGGGGAGCTGTTTTTT.

The CDR3: CATSTGIGPYGYTF. In DNA, the CDR3 is TGCGCCACCTCAACAGGGATTGGCCCCTATGGCTACACCTTC. The chain combines TRBV5-1 with TRBJ1-2, with a weak D call TRBD1 (6 bases). The CDR3 consists of 14 residues. V lost 9 bases to trimming and J lost 4 bases, with 19 bases between them. Germline CDR1 is SGHRS and CDR2 is YFSETQ. Drawing the rest from reference TRBV5-1 and TRBJ1-2, the complete variable domain is KAGVTQTPRYLIKTRGQQVTLSCSPISGHRSVSWYQQTPGQGLQFLFEYFSETQRNKGNFPGRFSGRQFSNSRSEMNVSTLELGDSALYLCATSTGIGPYGYTFGSGTRLTVV.

This clone was seen once. V is TRBV6-4 and J is TRBJ2-6; D unclear. There are 14 residues in the CDR3. Germline V gene sequence: CDR1 MRHNA, CDR2 SNTAGT. Deletions cut 5 bases from V and 0 bases from J, with 5 bases between. The CDR3 protein is CASSLDSGANVLTF. The CDR3 DNA reads TGTGCCAGCAGTCTAGACTCTGGGGCCAACGTCCTGACTTTC.

The chain carries TRBV14 and TRBJ2-2, with 7 bases identical to TRBD1. The germline CDR1 and CDR2 sequences are SGHDN and FVKESK. The CDR3 has 13 amino acids. The V and J ends lost 10 bases and 1 base, in that order; junction bases with no gene match: 3. CDR3 nucleotides: TGTGCCATCCGGGACAGGAACACCGGGGAGCTGTTTTTT. Translated, it gives CAIRDRNTGELFF.

V and J are TRBV2 and TRBJ2-5; perhaps TRBD2 as D (6 bases). Germline CDR1 reads SNHLY; CDR2 reads FYNNEI. Trimming cost V 3 bases and J 7 bases, with 15 bases left between them. This CDR3 spans 14 amino acids. CDR3 amino acids: CASSDWGLAGTQYF. The CDR3 bases are TGTGCCAGCAGTGATTGGGGACTCGCAGGGACCCAGTACTTC.

The chain has TRBV7-8 and TRBJ2-3; 9 bases line up with TRBD1. CDR3 length: 16 residues. The ends lost 4 bases at V and 5 bases at J; junction bases unmatched: 10. Germline lookup yields CDR1 SGHVS and CDR2 FQNEAQ. CDR3 sequence: CASSSLQGATGDTQYF. The DNA for the CDR3 is TGTGCCAGCAGCTCCCTACAGGGGGCAACGGGAGATACGCAGTATTTT.

The V and J genes are TRBV5-1 and TRBJ1-4; 9 bases align to TRBD1. Germline CDR1 and CDR2: SGHRS and YFSETQ. CDR3 length: 16 amino acids. V shed 0 bases, J shed 7 bases, and the junction held 7 bases outside the gene matches. CDR3 DNA: TGCGCCAGCAGCTTGGCCGGACAGGGGACGGGTGAAAAACTGTTTTTT. Translation gives CASSLAGQGTGEKLFF.

The gene calls are TRBV30 and TRBJ1-2; D uncertain. CDR3 length: 12 residues. Germline V lookup: CDR1 GTSNPN, CDR2 SVGIG (reference sequence). V lost 4 bases and J 7 bases, leaving 13 bases between the germline ends. The CDR3 here is CAWTESGSGYTF. As DNA, the CDR3 is TGTGCCTGGACCGAGAGCGGAAGTGGCTACACCTTC.

This clone was counted a single time. The gene calls are TRBV19 and TRBJ1-1; TRBD1 agrees at 8 bases. Germline CDR1 and CDR2: LNHDA and SQIVND (reference sequence). This CDR3 region has 15 residues. The V segment lost 8 bases and the J segment 6 bases; nucleotides outside the gene matches: 14. The CDR3 nucleotides are TGTGCCAGTTCGGACAGGGTGGGGGGAACCCCTGAAGCTTTCTTT. Amino acid sequence: CASSDRVGGTPEAFF.

This chain joins TRBV4-1 and TRBJ1-4; 8 nucleotides match TRBD1. This CDR3 has 16 amino acids. Germline values: CDR1 MGHRA, CDR2 YSYEKL. V lost 4 bases and J lost 4; bases outside the gene matches: 8. CDR3 sequence (DNA): TGCGCCAGCAGCCCCCTAGGGACAGGTCTTAATGAAAAACTGTTTTTT. It specifies CASSPLGTGLNEKLFF.

In nucleotides, the CDR3 is TGTGCCAGCAGCCAAGATAAACTCGGGACACCAGTGAAGTACGAGCAGTACTTC. It yields the protein CASSQDKLGTPVKYEQYF. This chain connects TRBV4-2 to TRBJ2-7; perhaps TRBD1 as D (6 bases). Trimming pared 0 bases from V and 4 bases from J, leaving 22 bases between. From germline, CDR1 is LGHNA and CDR2 YNFKEQ. The CDR3 sequence is 18 residues long.

The rearrangement joins TRBV6-1 to TRBJ1-2; 9 bases align to TRBD1. The V gene end was trimmed by 2 bases and the J gene end by 7 bases; junction bases not matched to a gene: 2. From germline, CDR1 is MNHNS and CDR2 SASEGT. The CDR3 consists of 13 residues. The CDR3 reads CASSESDRGGYTF. The CDR3 nucleotides read TGTGCCAGCAGTGAATCGGACAGGGGTGGCTACACCTTC.

The rearrangement links TRBV2 to TRBJ2-1; D gene ambiguous. This CDR3 region has 18 residues. The V gene's germline CDR1 is SNHLY and CDR2 FYNNEI. V gave up 3 bases and J gave up 2 bases, with 20 bases separating them. CDR3 in DNA: TGTGCCAGCAGTGATTCCGAGTCGAAGTATCTCACCTACAATGAGCAGTTCTTC. It is translated as CASSDSESKYLTYNEQFF.

The V call is TRBV6-6, the J call TRBJ2-7, with 7 bases fitting TRBD1. The CDR3 covers 14 residues. CDR1 is MNHNY, CDR2 SVGAGI, per germline (reference sequence). The ends lost 4 bases at V and 0 bases at J; junction bases unmatched: 3. The CDR3 reads CASSLGQSSYEQYV. The DNA of the CDR3 is TGTGCCAGCAGTTTGGGACAGAGCTCCTACGAGCAGTACGTC.

This clone was counted only a few times. This sequence joins TRBV7-9 and TRBJ2-7; 7 bases line up with TRBD2. Trimming at V came to 0 bases and at J to 2 bases, leaving 10 bases not matched to a gene. Germline V gene sequence: CDR1 SEHNR, CDR2 FQNEAQ (reference sequence). This CDR3 contains 17 residues. This CDR3 is CASSLAYTGGITYEQYF. The CDR3 nucleotides read TGTGCCAGCAGCTTAGCGTATACGGGAGGAATCACCTACGAGCAGTACTTC.

This chain uses TRBV29-1 with TRBJ2-1; 15 bases match TRBD2. V was pared by 3 bases and J by 7 bases, with 4 bases of the junction left unmatched. The CDR3 has 15 amino acids. Germline V gene data show CDR1 as SQVTM and CDR2 as ANQGSEA. The CDR3: CSVEGLAGGVNEQFF. The CDR3 coding sequence is TGCAGCGTTGAGGGACTAGCGGGAGGCGTAAATGAGCAGTTCTTC.

The chain links TRBV6-1 to TRBJ1-2; TRBD1 might be the D (5 bases). The CDR3 totals 13 residues. Trimming left V 3 bases short and J 6 bases short, with 11 bases between. Per germline, CDR1 MNHNS and CDR2 SASEGT. The chain's CDR3 is CASSETAKHGYTF. The DNA for the CDR3 is TGTGCCAGCAGTGAGACAGCGAAGCATGGCTACACCTTC.

The chain is built from TRBV29-1 and TRBJ2-2, with TRBD1 identical over 7 bases. V was clipped by 8 bases and J by 4 bases; unmatched bases: 7. In germline, CDR1 is SQVTM, CDR2 ANQGSEA. This CDR3 is 13 amino acids long. The CDR3 DNA is TGCAGCATAGGGGGCAGGGTCACCGGGGAGCTGTTTTTT. It specifies CSIGGRVTGELFF.

V and J are TRBV30 and TRBJ1-2, with 10 bases lining up with TRBD1. Unmatched junction bases numbered 11, after V lost 2 bases and J lost 2 bases. Germline V gene data show CDR1 as GTSNPN and CDR2 as SVGIG (reference sequence). The CDR3 runs to 17 residues. The CDR3 reads CAWSPHGWDRGNYGYTF. DNA of the CDR3: TGTGCCTGGAGTCCTCATGGCTGGGACAGGGGAAACTATGGCTACACCTTC.

This rearrangement joins TRBV5-4 to TRBJ1-3; 8 bases align to TRBD1. V was clipped by 3 bases and J by 0 bases; unmatched bases: 8. Germline assignment: CDR1 SGHNT and CDR2 YYREEE (reference sequence). The CDR3 is 17 amino acids. CDR3 region: CASSWGDTGGSGNTIYF. CDR3 sequence (DNA): TGTGCCAGCAGCTGGGGCGATACAGGGGGCTCTGGAAACACCATATATTTT.

CDR3 DNA: TGCAGCGTTGGTACCAGGGGCAACTATGGCTACACCTTC. It specifies CSVGTRGNYGYTF. The V call is TRBV29-1, the J call TRBJ1-2; the D gene is possibly TRBD1 (6 bases). Between the trimmed V and J ends, which lost 4 bases and 2 bases, there was a span of 11 bases. The CDR3 covers 13 residues. The germline V gene encodes CDR1 SQVTM and CDR2 ANQGSEA.